One and the same sample provided the 18 T cell receptor beta chains below, sequenced in a study of neurological immune-mediated disorders. TCRdb reprocessed the 5' RACE reads via MiXCR and lists one record per CDR3 protein. The sample carries approximately 100,000 distinct CDR3 sequences, roughly 3.2% recorded once. Sequencing was performed on PBMCs. The receptors were gathered from a woman aged 45-65 years with multiple sclerosis.

In its sample, this clonotype was seen many times. The chain couples TRBV7-2 to TRBJ1-1; no definite D call. This CDR3 is built from 17 residues. Germline CDR1 SGHTA, CDR2 FQGNSA. Trimming removed 1 base from V and 1 base from J, with 16 bases in between. The CDR3 loop reads CASSLVGGRVWNTEAFF. CDR3 in DNA: TGTGCCAGCAGCTTAGTAGGTGGTCGGGTGTGGAACACTGAAGCTTTCTTT.

Ten or more counts support this clonotype. The chain couples TRBV4-1 to TRBJ2-7; D remains unclear. This CDR3 spans 13 amino acids. Germline-derived CDR1 and CDR2 are MGHRA and YSYEKL. V dropped 0 bases and J dropped 5 bases, with 8 bases sitting between them. The chain's CDR3 is CASSQDRRNEQYF. Written as DNA, the CDR3 is TGCGCCAGCAGCCAAGACAGACGTAACGAGCAGTACTTC.

The J gene is TRBJ2-3, the V gene TRBV6-5; 8 bases fit TRBD1. J gave up 7 bases and V 5 bases, and 11 bases lay outside the gene matches. CDR3 size: 15 residues. CDR1 is MNHEY, CDR2 SVGAGI, per germline. The CDR3 loop is CASSQGQATLNTQYF. In nucleotides, the CDR3 is TGTGCCAGCAGTCAGGGACAGGCCACGTTGAATACGCAGTATTTT.

This clonotype was seen many times. The chain combines TRBV7-9 with TRBJ2-7, with TRBD2 identical over 9 bases. The CDR3 loop spans 18 amino acids. With 1 base clipped from V and 2 bases from J, the junction kept 12 bases outside the gene matches. CDR1 is SEHNR, CDR2 FQNEAQ, per germline (reference sequence). The CDR3 here is CASSLVVGLAGSTYEQYF. DNA of the CDR3: TGTGCCAGCAGCTTAGTGGTCGGGCTAGCGGGATCAACCTACGAGCAGTACTTC.

V and J are TRBV5-1 and TRBJ2-1; no definite D call. The CDR3 runs 14 residues. Trimming removed 3 bases at V and 4 bases at J, with 11 bases between. The germline V gene has CDR1 SGHRS and CDR2 YFSETQ. This CDR3 reads CASSSQTTYNEQFF. CDR3 nucleotides: TGCGCCAGCAGCTCTCAGACAACGTACAATGAGCAGTTCTTC.

This clonotype was seen many times. The chain recombines TRBV5-1 with TRBJ2-7, with TRBD1 matching 7 bases. CDR3 length: 13 residues. CDR1 is SGHRS, CDR2 YFSETQ, per germline. The junction had 2 bases not matched to a gene; V was cut back by 2 bases and J by 3 bases. CDR3 nucleotides: TGCGCCAGCAGCTTACAGGGGTTCTACGAGCAGTACTTC. This gives the protein CASSLQGFYEQYF.

Comment on this clonotype: Compared with germline, one end of the junction differs, possibly owing to a read error. This chain joins TRBV7-9 and TRBJ1-6; 9 bases fit TRBD1. The CDR3 consists of 14 residues. Germline V CDR1 and CDR2: SEHNR, FQNEAQ (reference sequence). CDR3 residues: CASSSGTGNSTLNF. The CDR3, as DNA: TGTGCCAGCAGCTCCGGGACAGGGAATTCAACCCTCAACTTT.

This clonotype has ten or more counts. The CDR3 protein is CASSDSTTDTQYF. The CDR3 bases are TGTGCCAGCAGTGACTCGACTACAGATACGCAGTATTTT. The V call is TRBV6-4, the J call TRBJ2-3; D uncertain. V lost 0 bases to trimming and J lost 3 bases, with 4 bases between them. The CDR3 has 13 residues. Germline CDR1 and CDR2: MRHNA and SNTAGT.

This clonotype was counted at least ten times. This chain connects TRBV7-2 to TRBJ2-1; D call uncertain. Germline V CDR1 and CDR2: SGHTA, FQGNSA. There are 15 residues in the CDR3. V lost 1 base and J lost 10, with 17 bases in between. The CDR3 here is CASSLVDTESEEQFF. The CDR3 nucleotides read TGTGCCAGCAGCTTAGTGGATACCGAATCAGAAGAGCAGTTCTTC.

This clonotype appeared many times. The J gene is TRBJ1-1, the V gene TRBV6-5; no definite D call. The germline CDR1 and CDR2 sequences are MNHEY and SVGAGI. V lost 8 bases and J lost 0, with 4 bases in between. There are 11 residues in the CDR3. The CDR3 protein is CASGMNTEAFF. CDR3 coding DNA: TGTGCCAGCGGTATGAACACTGAAGCTTTCTTT.

The rearrangement links TRBV7-9 to TRBJ2-3, with 9 positions matching TRBD1. Germline loops: CDR1 SEHNR, CDR2 FQNEAQ (reference sequence). There are 16 residues in the CDR3. V lost 4 bases to trimming and J lost 0 bases; unmatched junction nucleotides: 5. CDR3 loop: CASSSFGTGSTDTQYF. For the CDR3, the DNA is TGTGCCAGCAGCTCATTCGGGACAGGGAGCACAGATACGCAGTATTTT.

This clonotype was counted ten times or more. This sequence joins TRBV6-5 and TRBJ1-3; a possible D gene is TRBD1 (5 bases). Germline V CDR1 and CDR2: MNHEY, SVGAGI. The CDR3 is made up of 16 amino acids. Trimming took off 2 bases at V and 0 bases at J, with 11 bases between the two ends. CDR3: CASSYRWDLSGNTIYF. CDR3 nucleotides: TGTGCCAGCAGTTACCGGTGGGACCTCTCTGGAAACACCATATATTTT.

This clonotype has more than one count but fewer than ten. The chain carries TRBV12-3 or TRBV12-4 and TRBJ2-5; D may be TRBD1 or TRBD2 (5 bases each). Trimming took off 5 bases at V and 5 bases at J, with 15 bases between the two ends. There are 14 residues in the CDR3. The CDR3 DNA reads as TGTGCCAGCAGTGCCGGGACCCCTGGGGAGACCCAGTACTTC. This sequence encodes CASSAGTPGETQYF.

This clonotype showed up many times. J is TRBJ2-7 and V is TRBV20-1, with 9 bases matching TRBD1. J gave up 4 bases and V 3 bases, and 7 bases lay outside the gene matches. Per germline, CDR1 DFQATT and CDR2 SNEGSKA (reference sequence). The CDR3 is 14 residues long. CDR3 sequence: CSARSRDRVYEQYF. Here the CDR3 DNA reads TGCAGTGCTAGGTCCCGGGACAGGGTTTACGAGCAGTACTTC.

This clonotype has more than one count but fewer than ten. A read error is possible here, since a much larger clone lies one base away. The chain joins TRBV9 to TRBJ2-3; 15 positions agree with TRBD2. CDR1 is SGDLS and CDR2 is YYNGEE in the germline V gene. The trim removed 4 bases at V and 5 bases at J, leaving 5 bases unmatched. The CDR3 is 16 residues long. CDR3 in amino acids: CASSPGTSGGRDTQYF. The CDR3 DNA sequence: TGTGCCAGCAGCCCCGGGACTAGCGGGGGGAGAGATACGCAGTATTTT.

The table lists this clonotype with many counts. The genes are TRBV20-1 and TRBJ2-1; 9 positions agree with TRBD2. The V and J ends lost 1 base and 0 bases, in that order; junction bases with no gene match: 16. The CDR3 is 20 amino acids. Germline values: CDR1 DFQATT, CDR2 SNEGSKA (reference sequence). Here the CDR3 reads CSARGAGGFRGTSSYNEQFF. In DNA, the CDR3 is TGCAGTGCTAGAGGAGCGGGGGGCTTCCGGGGGACGAGCTCCTACAATGAGCAGTTCTTC.

This clonotype was counted many times. CDR3 in amino acids: CASSLGGTSGVDEQFF. CDR3 sequence (DNA): TGCGCCAGCAGCCTGGGAGGGACTAGCGGGGTGGATGAGCAGTTCTTC. The chain combines TRBV5-1 with TRBJ2-1; TRBD2 aligns across 13 bases. The CDR3 consists of 16 residues. V shed 4 bases and J 8 bases; nucleotides not matched to a gene: 9. From germline, CDR1 is SGHRS and CDR2 YFSETQ.

In this sample, this clonotype turned up a few times. J is TRBJ2-5 and V is TRBV27; D ambiguous. The germline V and J ends were trimmed by 5 bases and 7 bases, with 14 bases remaining between them. From germline, CDR1 is MNHEY and CDR2 SMNVEV (reference sequence). This CDR3 spans 13 amino acids. DNA of the CDR3: TGTGCCAGCAGTGGGTCTATCCCAGGGACCCAGTACTTC. Its translation: CASSGSIPGTQYF.